This T cell receptor (beta chain) was identified during a study of blood T cell repertoires in COVID-19. Background on the study: Samples came from the United States, Italy and Spain, spanning acute and convalescent COVID-19. From T cells, B-cell-depleted T cells, or PBMCs came the material, which was cDNA or gDNA.

Assay: immunoSEQ multiplex PCR; the TCRdb copy retains only in-frame clones and omits some. The sample consists of fewer than 250,000 clones, around 89% of them appearing once. Two consecutive negative NP/OP PCR tests, clearance, or resolved symptoms defined Cohort 3 recovery. This CDR3 is built from 13 residues. V was cut by 6 bases and J by 4 bases, with 12 bases left in between. Sequencing used PBMCs or T cells enriched from blood (not recorded which). This clonotype originated in a woman in her late teens or twenties who had recovered from COVID-19. The rearrangement uses TRBV12-3 or TRBV12-4 and TRBJ1-1; TRBD1 is a possible D gene (6 bases). The CDR3, as DNA: TGTGCCAGCAGGCAGGACAGCATCACTGAAGCTTTCTTT. Its protein product is CASRQDSITEAFF.